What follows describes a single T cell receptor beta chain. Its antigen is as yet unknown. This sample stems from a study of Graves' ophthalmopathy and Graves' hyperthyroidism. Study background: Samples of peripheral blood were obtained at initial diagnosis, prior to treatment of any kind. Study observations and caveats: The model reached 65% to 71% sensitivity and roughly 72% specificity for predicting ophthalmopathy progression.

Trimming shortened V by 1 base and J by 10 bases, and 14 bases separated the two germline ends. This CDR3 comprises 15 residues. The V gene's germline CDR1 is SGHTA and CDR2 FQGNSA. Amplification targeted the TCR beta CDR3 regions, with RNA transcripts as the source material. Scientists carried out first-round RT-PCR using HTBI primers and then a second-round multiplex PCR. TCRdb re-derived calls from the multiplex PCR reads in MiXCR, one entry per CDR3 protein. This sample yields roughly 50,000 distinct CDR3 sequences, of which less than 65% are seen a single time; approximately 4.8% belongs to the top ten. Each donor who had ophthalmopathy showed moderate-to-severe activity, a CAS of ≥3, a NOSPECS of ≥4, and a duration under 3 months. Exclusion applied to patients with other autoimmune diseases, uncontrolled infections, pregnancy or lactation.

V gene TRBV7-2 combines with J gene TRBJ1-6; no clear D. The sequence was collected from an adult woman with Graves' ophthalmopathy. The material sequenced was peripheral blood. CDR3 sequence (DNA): TGTGCCAGCAGCTTAGTCGCGGGATCGGGCTCACCCCTCCACTTT. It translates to CASSLVAGSGSPLHF.